This TCR beta chain was profiled in a study of shared clonotypes between healthy human individuals. Study observations and caveats: It was the few donors that limited the genetic and exposure-history diversity represented. Naive subsets, compared against memory subsets, generally had larger estimated richness values.

The junction had 19 bases not matched to a gene; V was cut back by 2 bases and J by 11 bases. This CDR3 region has 17 residues. Germline CDR1 reads SGHRS; CDR2 reads YFSETQ. Original methodology: As immunoSEQ supplied junction-only sequences (without quality scores), filtering differed. Sequencing was performed with immunoSEQ multiplex PCR; in TCRdb, only in-frame clones are kept and a portion is missing. V and J calls and clone size are as listed in that table; D and trimming were resolved from the DNA. The profile shows about 1.5 million clones, around 98% of them singletons. Concerning this clone: Its antigen is currently unknown.

The source is a man in his thirties or forties in good health. The specimen sequenced was naive CD4+ T cells sorted from blood. Subset reported: CD45RA+ positively selected. This chain links TRBV5-1 with TRBJ1-1, with TRBD1 matching 9 bases. CDR3 in amino acids: CASSLQGARAVAGSAFF. The CDR3 region has the DNA TGCGCCAGCAGCTTACAGGGGGCAAGGGCGGTTGCCGGATCGGCTTTCTTT.